Below, 20 T cell receptor beta chains from the same sample are listed, as sequenced in a study of blood T cell repertoires in COVID-19. The method was immunoSEQ multiplex PCR; TCRdb's version includes in-frame clones alone and lacks a portion of them. The data show roughly 62,000 clones, 70% to 85% seen once. Sequencing was carried out using peripheral blood. These receptors came from a woman of 80 years or more with active or convalescent COVID-19.

The rearrangement links TRBV27 to TRBJ2-5; possible D gene TRBD2, 5 bases. Germline values: CDR1 MNHEY, CDR2 SMNVEV (reference sequence). The length of the CDR3 is 14 residues. The V end was cut by 5 bases, the J end by 5 bases, with 15 bases between. In DNA, the CDR3 is TGTGCCAGCAGTCCCCACCAGTGGAGGGAGACCCAGTACTTC. This codes for CASSPHQWRETQYF.

V gene TRBV2 combines with J gene TRBJ2-7; unclear D gene. CDR1 SNHLY and CDR2 FYNNEI come from the germline V gene. The CDR3 spans 12 residues. The V gene lost 5 bases and the J gene lost 5 bases, with 10 bases spanning the gap. The CDR3 here is CASSYTEDEQYF. For the CDR3, the DNA is TGTGCCAGCAGTTACACAGAAGACGAGCAGTACTTC.

V usage is TRBV12-5 and J usage is TRBJ1-2; no clear D. Germline-derived CDR1 and CDR2 are LGHNT and FRNRAP. This CDR3 is built from 12 residues. The V and J ends lost 6 bases and 8 bases respectively, with 13 bases between them. CDR3 nucleotides: TGTGCTAGTGGGGACTGGGATTTCGGCTACACCTTC. It codes for CASGDWDFGYTF.

A remark on this clone: At one of its ends the junction is not consistent with the germline gene, which may arise from a read error. The chain couples TRBV27 to TRBJ1-5; the match to TRBD1 covers 9 bases. This CDR3 contains 18 residues. Germline V gene sequence: CDR1 MNHEY, CDR2 SMNVEV (reference sequence). CDR3 sequence: CVSSPGDRDFYSNQPQHF. Here the CDR3 DNA reads TGTGTCAGCTCTCCGGGGGACAGGGACTTCTATAGCAATCAGCCCCAGCATTTT.

The chain recombines TRBV30 with TRBJ2-2, with a tentative D call TRBD1 (6 bases). Deletions cut 3 bases from V and 6 bases from J, with 8 bases between. This CDR3 region has 12 residues. Germline CDR1 reads GTSNPN; CDR2 reads SVGIG (reference sequence). CDR3 sequence: CAWRTGSGELFF. The CDR3 DNA reads TGTGCCTGGAGAACAGGGTCCGGGGAGCTGTTTTTT.

This clone has just one count. J is TRBJ1-3 and V is TRBV29-1; TRBD1 aligns across 8 bases. V lost 5 bases, J lost 2 bases, and 2 bases stayed unmatched. Germline lookup yields CDR1 SQVTM and CDR2 ANQGSEA. The CDR3 totals 13 residues. The CDR3 DNA sequence: TGCAGCGTTCTGACAGGGGCTGGAAACACCATATATTTT. Encoded protein: CSVLTGAGNTIYF.

The V call is TRBV5-1, the J call TRBJ1-1; 12 positions agree with TRBD1. With V trimmed by 2 bases and J by 2 bases, 7 bases remained unmatched. The CDR3 contains 17 residues. The V gene's germline CDR1 is SGHRS and CDR2 YFSETQ. In nucleotides, the CDR3 is TGCGCCAGCAGCTTCGCCGGGACAGGGGGCTTTAACACTGAAGCTTTCTTT. Translated, it gives CASSFAGTGGFNTEAFF.

This clone was recorded only once. V is TRBV7-8 and J is TRBJ1-2; 7 nucleotides align to TRBD1. The CDR3 contains 15 residues. Looked up from germline, CDR1 is SGHVS and CDR2 is FQNEAQ. V was pared by 5 bases and J by 8 bases, with 14 bases of the junction left unmatched. CDR3 nucleotides: TGTGCCAGCAGCCCTAGGGAGGCTCACAGGGGAGGCTACACCTTC. Amino acid sequence: CASSPREAHRGGYTF.

The chain couples TRBV7-2 to TRBJ1-2; 7 nucleotides line up with TRBD1. V gave up 4 bases and J gave up 2 bases; unmatched junction bases: 7. The CDR3 runs 15 residues. Germline lookup yields CDR1 SGHTA and CDR2 FQGNSA. CDR3 amino acids: CASSSTGTDNYGYTF. Here the CDR3 DNA reads TGTGCCAGCAGCTCGACCGGGACAGACAACTATGGCTACACCTTC.

This clone occurred a few times. The chain combines TRBV15 with TRBJ1-4; 9 bases fit TRBD1. The CDR3 runs 15 residues. Unmatched junction bases numbered 4, after V lost 0 bases and J lost 8 bases. Looked up from germline, CDR1 is LNHNV and CDR2 is YYDKDF (reference sequence). This CDR3 reads CATSRDRQGDEKLFF. The CDR3 bases are TGTGCCACCAGCAGAGATCGACAGGGGGACGAAAAACTGTTTTTT.

The V call is TRBV18, the J call TRBJ2-5, with 9 bases matching TRBD2. This CDR3 region has 16 residues. In germline, CDR1 is KGHSH, CDR2 LQKENI. With 4 bases clipped from V and 2 bases from J, the junction kept 8 bases outside the gene matches. The CDR3 bases are TGTGCCAGCTCACGTGAAAGGACTAGCGCGCAAGAGACCCAGTACTTC. This sequence encodes CASSRERTSAQETQYF.

The rearrangement links TRBV28 to TRBJ1-1; D is undetermined. Looked up from germline, CDR1 is MDHEN and CDR2 is SYDVKM. This CDR3 has 15 amino acids. V was pared by 6 bases and J by 0 bases, with 14 bases between. CDR3 sequence reads: CASRVAGLMNTEAFF. The DNA of the CDR3 is TGTGCCAGCAGGGTGGCAGGACTCATGAACACTGAAGCTTTCTTT.

The gene calls are TRBV2 and TRBJ2-5; TRBD2 is a possible D gene (5 bases). V was clipped by 8 bases and J by 7 bases, with 14 bases between them. Germline V gene lookup returns CDR1 SNHLY and CDR2 FYNNEI. This CDR3 spans 12 amino acids. DNA for the CDR3: TGTGCCAGCTCACTAGGGAGTGGGACCCAGTACTTC. It codes for CASSLGSGTQYF.

V usage is TRBV5-1 and J usage is TRBJ1-1, with D possibly being TRBD1 (6 bases). Germline V gene data show CDR1 as SGHRS and CDR2 as YFSETQ. V lost 3 bases, J lost 2 bases, and 14 bases lay in between. The CDR3 extends over 15 amino acids. CDR3 sequence reads: CASSYLQGGNTEAFF. DNA of the CDR3: TGCGCCAGCAGCTACCTACAGGGCGGTAACACTGAAGCTTTCTTT.

This chain uses TRBV27 with TRBJ2-7, with D tentatively TRBD2 (5 bases). V lost 2 bases, J lost 5 bases, and 22 bases lay in between. The CDR3 contains 17 residues. From germline, CDR1 is MNHEY and CDR2 SMNVEV (reference sequence). The CDR3 DNA follows: TGTGCCAGCAGTTTAAGACGCCTAGCCGGGGTGATCCACGAGCAGTACTTC. It specifies CASSLRRLAGVIHEQYF.

This chain links TRBV29-1 with TRBJ2-1; 7 bases are shared with TRBD1. CDR1 is SQVTM, CDR2 ANQGSEA, per germline. CDR3 size: 14 residues. The V segment lost 2 bases and the J segment 2 bases; nucleotides outside the gene matches: 3. The CDR3 loop reads CSVEWDSAYNEQFF. CDR3 bases: TGCAGCGTTGAATGGGACAGCGCCTACAATGAGCAGTTCTTC.

As DNA, the CDR3 is TGTGCCAGCAGCTCGGGTGGGGCCGGGACAACTACTAACTATGGCTACACCTTC. Amino acids: CASSSGGAGTTTNYGYTF. The V call is TRBV5-4, the J call TRBJ1-2, with D perhaps TRBD1 (6 bases). The germline CDR1 and CDR2 sequences are SGHNT and YYREEE (reference sequence). The CDR3 extends over 18 amino acids. Trimming pared 3 bases from V and 0 bases from J, leaving 21 bases between.

This rearrangement joins TRBV6-5 to TRBJ1-2, with D possibly matching TRBD1 (5 bases). This CDR3 is built from 13 residues. V shed 5 bases and J shed 7 bases, with 14 bases lying between them. Germline V gene lookup returns CDR1 MNHEY and CDR2 SVGAGI. The CDR3 nucleotides are TGTGCCAGCAGTCCTCCGGGGGTCGGTGGCTACACCTTC. Protein sequence: CASSPPGVGGYTF.

The J gene is TRBJ1-1, the V gene TRBV6-5; tentatively, D is TRBD1 (5 bases). Germline V gives CDR1 MNHEY, CDR2 SVGAGI. V dropped 8 bases and J dropped 1 base, with 17 bases sitting between them. This CDR3 is 15 amino acids long. The CDR3 sequence is CASGKRRQGNTEAFF. The CDR3 nucleotides are TGTGCCAGCGGAAAGAGGCGGCAGGGGAACACTGAAGCTTTCTTT.

The CDR3 DNA reads TGTGCCAGCAGCTTGGCCGCAGGGAACACTGAAGCTTTCTTT. Its protein product is CASSLAAGNTEAFF. The V and J genes are TRBV5-5 and TRBJ1-1; D is uncertain. Germline V gene sequence: CDR1 SGHKS, CDR2 YYEKEE (reference sequence). The CDR3 has 14 amino acids. The ends were cut back, 0 bases at V and 1 base at J, with 7 bases in the middle.